This TCR beta chain was documented in a study of graft-versus-host responses after intestinal transplantation. Study results and limitations: Early declines in HvG clones that occurred post-transplant were associated with peak circulating GvH clone levels.

CDR1 SGDLS and CDR2 YYNGEE come from the germline V gene. J was trimmed by 1 base and V by 0 bases; bases with no gene match: 4. This CDR3 contains 17 residues. Only a few counts were recorded for this clone. Antigen specificity is unknown. Assay used: immunoSEQ multiplex PCR; TCRdb lists only in-frame clones, some missing. The sample lists approximately 15,000 clones, around 87% occurring once. The rearrangement joins TRBV9 to TRBJ2-1, with 10 positions matching TRBD1. This sample comprised bone marrow, obtained 120 to 130 days after intestinal transplantation. The sequence derives from a human patient who received an intestinal transplant, so some T cells may come from the graft donor. The CDR3 loop reads CASSVADRGFSYNEQFF. The CDR3 DNA reads as TGTGCCAGCAGCGTAGCGGACAGGGGGTTTTCCTACAATGAGCAGTTCTTC.